This T cell receptor beta chain was obtained from a study of vaccination and CD4 T cells after COVID-19. For this clonotype: Its cognate antigen is unknown.

Indicated treatment: roughly 11-day PBMC culture with coronavirus spike peptide pools or control peptides (ViraFEST assay). Those CD4+ T cells from the unexposed donor predate the COVID-19 pandemic (2011-2018). The Oncomine TCR Beta short-read assay was what sequenced the DNA obtained from cultured CD4+ T cells. TCRdb reprocessed the PCR reads with MiXCR, giving one entry per CDR3 protein. The data show 2,000 to 2,500 distinct CDR3 sequences, roughly 22% seen once. This CDR3 spans 14 amino acids. After removal of 6 bases from V and 8 bases from J, the junction contained 10 bases not matched to a gene. Germline CDR1 and CDR2: SGHNT and YYREEE (reference sequence).

V and J are TRBV5-4 and TRBJ2-4; 8 nucleotides line up with TRBD1. Material for sequencing was CD4+ T cells from blood, cultured in vitro. The source of this sequence is a human donor in good health. In DNA, the CDR3 is TGTGCCAGCACCTCCAGGGGGCGTCTGGACATTCAGTACTTC. Translating it yields CASTSRGRLDIQYF.